This paragraph covers one T cell receptor (beta chain) sequence. Its antigen is currently unknown. With 4 bases clipped from V and 4 bases from J, the junction kept 3 bases outside the gene matches. The germline V gene encodes CDR1 LNHDA and CDR2 SQIVND (reference sequence). The CDR3 length is 15 residues. This specimen belongs to a study of T cell responses to AZD1222 COVID-19 vaccine. Whole-study findings and limits: Without day 14 samples, only post-peak T cell repertoires were studied. Within unmutated variant regions lay the reported targets of nearly half of spike-specific TCRs. Across spike, vaccine-associated CD4 TCRs were found, dominant at 160-218 and 743-854.

Libraries were prepared by immunoSEQ multiplex PCR; TCRdb keeps only in-frame clonotypes and omits some of them. In the table there are approximately 150,000 clones, 80% to 95% of which are singletons. The input for sequencing was peripheral blood, taken 28 days after the second AZD1222 dose. The TCR sequence derives from an adult who received the AZD1222 COVID-19 vaccine. The V and J genes are TRBV19 and TRBJ2-3; 12 nucleotides agree with TRBD2. The CDR3 loop is CASSTSSGGADTQYF. The CDR3 DNA sequence: TGTGCCAGTAGTACTTCTAGCGGGGGGGCAGATACGCAGTATTTT.